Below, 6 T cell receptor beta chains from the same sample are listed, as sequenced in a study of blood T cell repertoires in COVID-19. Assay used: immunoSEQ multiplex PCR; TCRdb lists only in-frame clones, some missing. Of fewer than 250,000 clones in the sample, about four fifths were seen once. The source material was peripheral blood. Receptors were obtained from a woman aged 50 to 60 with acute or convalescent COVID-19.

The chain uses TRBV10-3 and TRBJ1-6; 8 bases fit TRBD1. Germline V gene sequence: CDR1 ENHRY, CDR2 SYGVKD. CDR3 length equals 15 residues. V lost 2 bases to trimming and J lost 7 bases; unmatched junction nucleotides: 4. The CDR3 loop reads CAISEPDRGNSPLHF. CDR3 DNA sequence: TGTGCCATCAGTGAGCCAGACAGGGGCAATTCACCCCTCCACTTT.

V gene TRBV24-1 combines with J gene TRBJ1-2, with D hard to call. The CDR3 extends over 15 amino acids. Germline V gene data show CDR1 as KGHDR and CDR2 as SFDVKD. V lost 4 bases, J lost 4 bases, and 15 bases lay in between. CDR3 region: CATSEKAPGSYGYTF. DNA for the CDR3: TGTGCCACCAGTGAGAAGGCACCGGGAAGCTATGGCTACACCTTC.

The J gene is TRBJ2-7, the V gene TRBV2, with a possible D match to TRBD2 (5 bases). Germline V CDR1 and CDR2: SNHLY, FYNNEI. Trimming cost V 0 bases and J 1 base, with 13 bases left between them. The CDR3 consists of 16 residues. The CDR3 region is CASSEALRTGSYEQYF. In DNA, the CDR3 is TGTGCCAGCAGTGAAGCACTAAGGACGGGATCCTACGAGCAGTACTTC.

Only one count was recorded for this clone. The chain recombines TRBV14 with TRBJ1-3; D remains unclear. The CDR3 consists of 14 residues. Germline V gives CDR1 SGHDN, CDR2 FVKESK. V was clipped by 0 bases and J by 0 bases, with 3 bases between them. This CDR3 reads CASSQDHSGNTIYF. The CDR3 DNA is TGTGCCAGCAGCCAAGACCACTCTGGAAACACCATATATTTT.

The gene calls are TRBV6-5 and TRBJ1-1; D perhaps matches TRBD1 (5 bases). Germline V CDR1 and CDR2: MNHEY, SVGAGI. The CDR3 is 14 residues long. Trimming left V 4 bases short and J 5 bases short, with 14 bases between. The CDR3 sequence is CASSWGRGGTEAFF. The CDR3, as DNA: TGTGCCAGCAGTTGGGGACGGGGGGGAACTGAAGCTTTCTTT.

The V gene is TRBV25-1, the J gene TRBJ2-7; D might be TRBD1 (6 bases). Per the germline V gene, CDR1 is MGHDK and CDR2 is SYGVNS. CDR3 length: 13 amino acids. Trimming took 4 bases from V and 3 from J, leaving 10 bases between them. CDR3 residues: CASSGDTFYEQYF. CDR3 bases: TGTGCCAGCAGTGGGGACACCTTCTACGAGCAGTACTTC.